This record looks at one TCR beta chain sequence and its context. No antigen is known for it. The source of the sample is a study of OX40 agonist ivuxolimab in advanced cancers. Findings of the study overall: Specificity for antigen went undetermined in the expanded peripheral T cells.

Assay: immunoSEQ multiplex PCR; the TCRdb copy retains only in-frame clones and omits some. The data contain approximately 64,000 clones, about 87% of them singletons. The TCR was taken from an adult with an advanced solid tumor such as melanoma, head and neck, liver or kidney cancer. Specimen: CD4+ or CD8+ T cells sorted from blood, collected in a trial of the OX40 agonist ivuxolimab.

The CDR3 is CASSRPGLAGSDTQYF. Here the CDR3 DNA reads TGCGCCAGCAGCCGCCCGGGACTAGCGGGTTCAGATACGCAGTATTTT. The V and J genes are TRBV4-1 and TRBJ2-3; 12 positions agree with TRBD2. Germline CDR1 is MGHRA and CDR2 is YSYEKL. CDR3 size: 16 residues. Trimming took 4 bases from V and 4 from J; bases not matched to a gene: 6.